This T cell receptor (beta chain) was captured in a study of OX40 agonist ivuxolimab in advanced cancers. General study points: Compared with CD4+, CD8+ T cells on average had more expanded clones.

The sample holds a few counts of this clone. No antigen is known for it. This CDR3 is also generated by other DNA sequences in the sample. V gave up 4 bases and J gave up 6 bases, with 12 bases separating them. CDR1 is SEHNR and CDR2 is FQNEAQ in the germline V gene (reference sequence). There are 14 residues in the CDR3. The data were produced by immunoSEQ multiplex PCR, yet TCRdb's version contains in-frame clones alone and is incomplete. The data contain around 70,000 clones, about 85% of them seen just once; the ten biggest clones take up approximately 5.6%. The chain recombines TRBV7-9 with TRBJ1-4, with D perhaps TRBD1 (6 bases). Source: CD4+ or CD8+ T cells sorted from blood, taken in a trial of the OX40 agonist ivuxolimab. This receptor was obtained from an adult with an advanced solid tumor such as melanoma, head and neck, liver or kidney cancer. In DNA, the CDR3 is TGTGCCAGCAGCTCGACAGGAGGGGATGAAAAACTGTTTTTT. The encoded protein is CASSSTGGDEKLFF.